The 26 T cell receptor beta chains given below trace back to one sample, sequenced in a study of blood T cell repertoires in COVID-19. Profiling relied on immunoSEQ multiplex PCR, and the TCRdb table lists in-frame clones only, not all of them. The profile shows about 130,000 clones, 60% to 80% of them singletons. The sequencing input was peripheral blood. Every receptor here comes from a man older than 75 with COVID-19, enrolled during active disease.

V is TRBV9 and J is TRBJ1-2, with TRBD1 matching 8 bases. The CDR3 covers 14 residues. Germline assignment: CDR1 SGDLS and CDR2 YYNGEE. V lost 4 bases to trimming and J lost 3 bases; unmatched junction nucleotides: 5. The CDR3 loop is CASSPSDRDYGYTF. CDR3 bases: TGTGCCAGCAGCCCATCGGACAGGGACTATGGCTACACCTTC.

This clone was recorded a few times. V is TRBV5-3 and J is TRBJ2-1; 9 nucleotides line up with TRBD2. TRBV5-3 counts as an open reading frame of uncertain function. This CDR3 has 19 residues. The trim removed 0 bases at V and 1 base at J, leaving 11 bases unmatched. For the CDR3, the DNA is TGTGCCAGAAGCTTGGCCGGAGCGGGAGGAACGTTTTCCTACAATGAGCAGTTCTTC. Encoded protein: CARSLAGAGGTFSYNEQFF.

The chain carries TRBV20-1 and TRBJ2-1; 11 bases are a match to TRBD2. The CDR3 has 15 residues. Germline CDR1 is DFQATT and CDR2 is SNEGSKA (reference sequence). V shed 3 bases and J 3 bases; nucleotides not matched to a gene: 4. The CDR3 coding sequence is TGCAGTGCTAGTCCCGGGACTAGCGGCTACAATGAGCAGTTCTTC. Its protein product is CSASPGTSGYNEQFF.

This clone was counted once. This chain connects TRBV2 to TRBJ2-7; the D is unclear. V was trimmed by 7 bases and J by 7 bases, leaving 14 bases between them. Germline loops: CDR1 SNHLY, CDR2 FYNNEI. There are 12 residues in the CDR3. CDR3 coding DNA: TGTGCCAGCAACGATGATGGCTCTGAGCAGTACTTC. Translated, it gives CASNDDGSEQYF.

This chain uses TRBV5-1 with TRBJ1-2; 8 bases align to TRBD1. After removal of 2 bases from V and 6 bases from J, the junction contained 6 bases not matched to a gene. Per the germline V gene, CDR1 is SGHRS and CDR2 is YFSETQ. The CDR3 totals 14 residues. The CDR3, as DNA: TGCGCCAGCAGCTTCCAGGGGGCATCGGATGGCTACACCTTC. It specifies CASSFQGASDGYTF.

This clone was counted a single time. The rearrangement joins TRBV5-8 to TRBJ2-1, with 14 nucleotides matching TRBD2. V dropped 6 bases and J dropped 8; count of bases not matched to a gene: 4. The germline gives CDR1 SGHTS, CDR2 YDEGEE. The length of the CDR3 is 14 residues. Here the CDR3 DNA reads TGTGCCAGCATGTGGGGACTAGCGGGAGATGAGCAGTTCTTC. Protein: CASMWGLAGDEQFF.

The chain combines TRBV7-9 with TRBJ2-1, with TRBD1 identical over 7 bases. With V trimmed by 4 bases and J by 0 bases, 6 bases remained unmatched. Germline assignment: CDR1 SEHNR and CDR2 FQNEAQ (reference sequence). The length of the CDR3 is 16 residues. This CDR3 reads CASSSVQGSSYNEQFF. For the CDR3, the DNA is TGTGCCAGCAGCTCGGTACAGGGGAGCTCCTACAATGAGCAGTTCTTC.

This chain links TRBV12-3 or TRBV12-4 with TRBJ2-3, with no clear D. V gave up 7 bases and J gave up 6 bases, with 11 bases separating them. This CDR3 contains 12 residues. This chain's CDR3 is CASNWSLDTQYF. The CDR3 bases are TGTGCCAGCAACTGGAGTCTCGATACGCAGTATTTT.

This clone was seen more than once but under ten times. The chain joins TRBV28 to TRBJ1-2; D perhaps matches TRBD1 (5 bases). The V gene lost 7 bases and the J gene lost 8 bases, with 14 bases spanning the gap. Germline lookup yields CDR1 MDHEN and CDR2 SYDVKM. The length of the CDR3 is 12 residues. This CDR3 is CASNQQGSGYTF. CDR3 nucleotide sequence: TGTGCCAGCAATCAGCAGGGTTCGGGCTACACCTTC.

This chain joins TRBV3-1 (or the pseudogene TRBV3-2) and TRBJ1-5; D call uncertain. Germline lookup yields CDR1 LGHDT and CDR2 YNNKEL (reference sequence). This CDR3 contains 15 residues. V was trimmed by 4 bases and J by 5 bases, leaving 15 bases between them. CDR3 sequence: CASSPGSTVYQPQHF. In nucleotides, the CDR3 is TGTGCCAGCAGCCCAGGCTCTACGGTTTATCAGCCCCAGCATTTT.

This clone turned up a few times. This sequence joins TRBV6-2 or TRBV6-3 and TRBJ2-1; the match to TRBD2 covers 14 bases. After removal of 2 bases from V and 0 bases from J, the junction contained 9 bases not matched to a gene. This CDR3 region has 20 residues. Germline CDR1 MNHEY, CDR2 SVGEGT. The CDR3, as DNA: TGTGCCAGCAGTTACAACATTCTTGGGACTAGCGGGAGCTCCTACAATGAGCAGTTCTTC. Encoded protein: CASSYNILGTSGSSYNEQFF.

J is TRBJ2-1 and V is TRBV4-3, with TRBD2 matching over 8 bases. The V and J ends lost 4 bases and 5 bases, in that order; junction bases with no gene match: 7. This CDR3 region has 15 residues. Looked up from germline, CDR1 is LGHNA and CDR2 is YSLEER. The CDR3 nucleotides are TGCGCCAGCAGCCTGGGAGGTAGCGGGAACAATGAGCAGTTCTTC. Translation: CASSLGGSGNNEQFF.

The rearrangement links TRBV25-1 to TRBJ1-1; no definite D call. From germline, CDR1 is MGHDK and CDR2 SYGVNS. This CDR3 comprises 15 residues. The germline V and J ends were trimmed by 3 bases and 5 bases, with 16 bases remaining between them. The DNA for the CDR3 is TGTGCCAGCAGTGATCCTCGACGTGGCGGGACTGAAGCTTTCTTT. It specifies CASSDPRRGGTEAFF.

The genes are TRBV10-3 and TRBJ1-3; D might be TRBD1 (6 bases). The germline V gene encodes CDR1 ENHRY and CDR2 SYGVKD. Trimming removed 3 bases from V and 4 bases from J, with 10 bases in between. The CDR3 runs to 14 residues. The CDR3 coding sequence is TGTGCCATCAGTGATAGGGGGAGCGGAAACACCATATATTTT. It encodes CAISDRGSGNTIYF.

J is TRBJ2-5 and V is TRBV7-2; 7 nucleotides line up with TRBD2. The CDR3 spans 16 residues. Germline loops: CDR1 SGHTA, CDR2 FQGNSA. V lost 1 base, J lost 5 bases, and 10 bases stayed unmatched. The CDR3 sequence: CASSLGPSAGDETQYF. The CDR3 bases are TGTGCCAGCAGCTTAGGCCCCTCCGCGGGAGACGAGACCCAGTACTTC.

This clone has a single count. J is TRBJ1-4 and V is TRBV27; D is possibly TRBD1 (5 bases). Germline V gene data show CDR1 as MNHEY and CDR2 as SMNVEV (reference sequence). CDR3 length equals 15 residues. The V and J ends lost 1 base and 0 bases respectively, with 6 bases between them. The CDR3 protein is CASSLWGATNEKLFF. The CDR3 DNA is TGTGCCAGCAGTTTATGGGGCGCAACTAATGAAAAACTGTTTTTT.

The chain employs TRBV3-1 (or the pseudogene TRBV3-2) and TRBJ2-1; D is possibly TRBD2 (5 bases). This CDR3 comprises 13 residues. The V end was cut by 3 bases, the J end by 5 bases, with 8 bases between. The germline CDR1 and CDR2 sequences are LGHDT and YNNKEL (reference sequence). The CDR3 loop is CASSHTSNNEQFF. In nucleotides, the CDR3 is TGTGCCAGCAGCCATACTAGTAACAATGAGCAGTTCTTC.

With regard to this clone: Other nucleotide sequences from this sample produce the same CDR3. V usage is TRBV28 and J usage is TRBJ1-3; D is unclear. The CDR3 is 14 amino acids. The germline gives CDR1 MDHEN, CDR2 SYDVKM. Trimming shortened V by 2 bases and J by 4 bases, and 9 bases separated the two germline ends. The CDR3 loop is CASSLPGSGNTIYF. CDR3 bases: TGTGCCAGCAGTTTACCGGGGTCGGGAAACACCATATATTTT.

This clone was observed a single time. The chain joins TRBV19 to TRBJ1-6; TRBD1 agrees at 8 bases. The length of the CDR3 is 16 residues. CDR1 is LNHDA, CDR2 SQIVND, per germline (reference sequence). J gave up 9 bases and V 6 bases, and 13 bases lay outside the gene matches. In nucleotides, the CDR3 is TGTGCCAGTAGCACCCAACCCGGACAGGGTGGTTCACCCCTCCACTTT. This translates into CASSTQPGQGGSPLHF.

The chain links TRBV6-5 to TRBJ1-5, with 8 bases that match TRBD1. Germline assignment: CDR1 MNHEY and CDR2 SVGAGI. V lost 10 bases, J lost 6 bases, and 5 bases stayed unmatched. The CDR3 contains 12 residues. CDR3 in DNA: TGTGCCACCGGACAGGGAGGTCAGCCCCAGCATTTT. Protein product: CATGQGGQPQHF.

The J gene is TRBJ1-2, the V gene TRBV20-1; no reliable D call. Germline CDR1 is DFQATT and CDR2 is SNEGSKA (reference sequence). The CDR3 contains 11 residues. V dropped 4 bases and J dropped 2 bases, with 5 bases sitting between them. The CDR3 DNA sequence: TGCAGTGCTACACAGAACTATGGCTACACCTTC. This sequence encodes CSATQNYGYTF.

The chain is built from TRBV18 and TRBJ2-7; 11 bases agree with TRBD2. The length of the CDR3 is 14 residues. The V and J ends lost 6 bases and 3 bases, in that order; junction bases with no gene match: 4. Germline lookup yields CDR1 KGHSH and CDR2 LQKENI. DNA of the CDR3: TGTGCCAGCTCCCTAGCGGGAGGCAACTACGAGCAGTACTTC. Protein sequence: CASSLAGGNYEQYF.

V is TRBV6-6 and J is TRBJ1-2; 8 bases agree with TRBD1. This CDR3 spans 18 amino acids. J was trimmed by 5 bases and V by 5 bases; bases with no gene match: 19. Germline values: CDR1 MNHNY, CDR2 SVGAGI (reference sequence). CDR3 amino acids: CASSQFHLGQAYTYGYTF. The CDR3 DNA reads as TGTGCCAGCAGTCAGTTCCATTTGGGACAGGCCTATACATATGGCTACACCTTC.

The chain is built from TRBV3-1 (or the pseudogene TRBV3-2) and TRBJ1-2; D possibly corresponds to TRBD1 (6 bases). The germline CDR1 and CDR2 sequences are LGHDT and YNNKEL (reference sequence). The V gene lost 4 bases and the J gene lost 3 bases, with 12 bases spanning the gap. CDR3 length: 14 amino acids. The chain's CDR3 is CASSRRTDDYGYTF. CDR3 DNA: TGTGCCAGCAGCCGCCGGACAGACGACTATGGCTACACCTTC.

V gene TRBV27 combines with J gene TRBJ2-3; 11 bases are a match to TRBD2. V was pared by 5 bases and J by 13 bases, with 8 bases of the junction left unmatched. This CDR3 comprises 13 residues. Germline CDR1 MNHEY, CDR2 SMNVEV (reference sequence). CDR3 nucleotide sequence: TGTGCCAGCAGTCCGCGGACTAGCGGGCAGGAGTATTTT. The encoded protein is CASSPRTSGQEYF.

The chain links TRBV27 to TRBJ1-2; 9 bases map to TRBD1. With 5 bases clipped from V and 4 bases from J, the junction kept 8 bases outside the gene matches. The CDR3 is made up of 15 amino acids. Germline V gives CDR1 MNHEY, CDR2 SMNVEV (reference sequence). DNA for the CDR3: TGTGCCAGCAGTACAGGGGGCGGCGTCTTCTATGGCTACACCTTC. Amino acids: CASSTGGGVFYGYTF.